This T cell receptor beta chain was sequenced in a study of cytomegalovirus exposure and HLA in healthy donors. On the study more broadly: Around 78 million unique TCRs, all from HLA-typed donors, were included in an early release of the data.

Details on this clone: The antigen remains undetermined.

Germline CDR1 is LNHDA and CDR2 is SQIVND (reference sequence). The CDR3 sequence is 16 residues long. The V end was cut by 1 base, the J end by 6 bases, with 19 bases between. Broader study findings: It was only CMV serostatus that was available as immune exposure information.

13 Jbeta primers and 60 Vbeta primers were used for the PCR. TCRdb keeps only in-frame clones here, not all; method: immunoSEQ multiplex PCR. The table includes 140,000 to 150,000 clones, less than 10% detected once. Sequences were obtained from PBMCs. The origin of this receptor is a man aged 50 or older in good health and CMV-seronegative. The genes are TRBV19 and TRBJ2-7, with D tentatively TRBD2 (6 bases). CDR3 amino acids: CASSIGESGSSGEQYF. The CDR3 DNA sequence: TGTGCCAGTAGTATAGGCGAGAGCGGGTCTTCGGGCGAGCAGTACTTC. The variable domain in full, with the rest retrieved from reference TRBV19 and TRBJ2-7, is DGGITQSPKYLFRKEGQNVTLSCEQNLNHDAMYWYRQDPGQGLRLIYYSQIVNDFQKGDIAEGYSVSREKKESFPLTVTSAQKNPTAFYLCASSIGESGSSGEQYFGPGTRLTVT.